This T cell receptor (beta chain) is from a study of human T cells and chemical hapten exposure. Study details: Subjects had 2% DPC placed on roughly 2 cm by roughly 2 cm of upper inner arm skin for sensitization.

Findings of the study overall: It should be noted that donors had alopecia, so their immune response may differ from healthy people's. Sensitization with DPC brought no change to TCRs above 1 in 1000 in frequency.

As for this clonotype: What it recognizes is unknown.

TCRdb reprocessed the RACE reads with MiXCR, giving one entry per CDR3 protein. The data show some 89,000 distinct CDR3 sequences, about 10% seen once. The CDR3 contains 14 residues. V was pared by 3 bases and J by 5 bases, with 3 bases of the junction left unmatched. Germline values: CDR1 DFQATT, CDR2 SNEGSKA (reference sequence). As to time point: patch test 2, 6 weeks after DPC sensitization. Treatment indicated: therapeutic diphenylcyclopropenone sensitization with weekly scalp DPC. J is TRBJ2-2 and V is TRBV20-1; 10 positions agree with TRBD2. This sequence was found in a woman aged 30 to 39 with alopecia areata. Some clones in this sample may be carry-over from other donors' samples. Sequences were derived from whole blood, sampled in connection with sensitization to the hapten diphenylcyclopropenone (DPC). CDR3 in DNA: TGCAGTGCTAGCTATAGCGGGGGGACCGGGGAGCTGTTTTTT. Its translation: CSASYSGGTGELFF.